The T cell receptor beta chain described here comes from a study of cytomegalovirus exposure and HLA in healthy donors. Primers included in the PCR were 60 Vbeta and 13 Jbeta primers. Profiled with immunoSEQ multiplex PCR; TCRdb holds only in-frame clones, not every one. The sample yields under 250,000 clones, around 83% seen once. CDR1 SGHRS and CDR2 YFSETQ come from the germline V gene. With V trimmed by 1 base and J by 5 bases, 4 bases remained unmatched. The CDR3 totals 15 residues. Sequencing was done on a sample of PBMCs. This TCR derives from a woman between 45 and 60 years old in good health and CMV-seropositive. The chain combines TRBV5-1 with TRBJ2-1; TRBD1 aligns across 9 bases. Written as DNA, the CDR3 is TGCGCCAGCAGCTTGACAGGGGGCGCACACAATGAGCAGTTCTTC. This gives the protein CASSLTGGAHNEQFF. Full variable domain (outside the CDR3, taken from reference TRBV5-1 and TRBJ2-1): KAGVTQTPRYLIKTRGQQVTLSCSPISGHRSVSWYQQTPGQGLQFLFEYFSETQRNKGNFPGRFSGRQFSNSRSEMNVSTLELGDSALYLCASSLTGGAHNEQFFGPGTRLTVL.